This record concerns one T cell receptor beta chain sequence. The antigen remains undetermined. They built TCR cDNA with 5'RACE template switching, a step that put in a universal primer site and UMIs. In TCRdb, the 5' RACE reads were re-called with MiXCR into one record per CDR3 protein. The sample shows a few hundred thousand distinct CDR3 sequences, less than 20% of them seen only once. The CDR3 length is 17 residues. Looked up from germline, CDR1 is KGHDR and CDR2 is SFDVKD. V lost 4 bases, J lost 1 base, and 6 bases stayed unmatched. This specimen comes from a study of T cells after yellow fever vaccination. Overall study: It was SMART-Seq v4 Ultra Low Input that prepared the fractions with low cell numbers.

Study outcomes and limitations: Contaminating bulk clonotypes could be abundant in FACS-sorted repertoires. Most primary-vaccination clones reappeared after the booster (just under 98% CD4, approximately 88% CD8).

The chain uses TRBV24-1 and TRBJ2-1; TRBD1 matches at 10 bases. Sequences were derived from PBMCs, sampled about 5 days after the first yellow fever vaccination. The origin of this receptor is a man in his late teens or twenties who received the YFV17D yellow fever vaccine. Here the CDR3 DNA reads TGTGCCACCAGTGAGGAGGGGGACAGGGGTTCCTACAATGAGCAGTTCTTC. The encoded protein is CATSEEGDRGSYNEQFF.